Listed below are T cell receptor beta chains from one sample, sequenced in a study of cytomegalovirus exposure and HLA in healthy donors. The table came from immunoSEQ multiplex PCR; TCRdb's copy has only in-frame clones and leaves some out. Among roughly 280,000 clones, more than 55% were seen once, and the ten largest hold about 2.1%. The source material was PBMCs. All receptors come from a female donor in good health and CMV-seronegative. Each CDR3 is given with its conserved first and last residue. D genes are given only for firm matches. The size entry is marked missing in some rows and otherwise reads once, few, many or a size class.

CDR3 protein: CASSNSGTSGYEQYF
CDR3 DNA: TGTGCCAGTAGTAACTCCGGGACTAGCGGCTACGAGCAGTACTTC
V gene: TRBV19
D gene: TRBD2
clone size: .
J gene: TRBJ2-7
CDR3 length: 15

CDR3 protein: CASSFTGGNVAKNIQYF
CDR3 DNA: TGTGCCAGCAGCTTTACAGGGGGGAATGTGGCCAAAAACATTCAGTACTTC
V gene: TRBV7-9
D gene: TRBD1
clone size: .
J gene: TRBJ2-4
CDR3 length: 17

CDR3 protein: CASSLEHRNEQFF
CDR3 DNA: TGTGCCAGCAGCTTAGAGCACCGCAATGAGCAGTTCTTC
V gene: TRBV7-9
D gene: .
clone size: .
J gene: TRBJ2-1
CDR3 length: 13

CDR3 protein: CASSLGLLDSLLETQYF
CDR3 DNA: TGTGCCAGCAGCTTAGGCTTGTTGGATTCACTACTAGAGACCCAGTACTTC
V gene: TRBV11-2
D gene: .
clone size: .
J gene: TRBJ2-5
CDR3 length: 17

CDR3 protein: CASSTLAGGPFNTQYF
CDR3 DNA: TGTGCCAGTAGTACCTTAGCGGGAGGGCCTTTCAATACGCAGTATTTT
V gene: TRBV19
D gene: TRBD2
clone size: few
J gene: TRBJ2-3
CDR3 length: 16

CDR3 protein: CSSAVGGRDYGYTF
CDR3 DNA: TGCAGTTCGGCGGTGGGGGGGCGCGACTATGGCTACACCTTC
V gene: TRBV29-1
D gene: .
clone size: .
J gene: TRBJ1-2
CDR3 length: 14

CDR3 protein: CASHRAGELFF
CDR3 DNA: TGTGCCAGCCACAGGGCCGGGGAGCTGTTTTTT
V gene: TRBV19
D gene: .
clone size: .
J gene: TRBJ2-2
CDR3 length: 11

CDR3 protein: CASSLALAHEQFF
CDR3 DNA: TGTGCCAGCAGCTTGGCACTAGCCCATGAGCAGTTCTTC
V gene: TRBV5-4
D gene: .
clone size: few
J gene: TRBJ2-1
CDR3 length: 13

CDR3 protein: CASSLGGSGSYEQFF
CDR3 DNA: TGCGCCAGCAGCTTGGGGGGTAGCGGGAGCTATGAGCAGTTCTTC
V gene: TRBV5-1
D gene: TRBD2
clone size: .
J gene: TRBJ2-1
CDR3 length: 15

CDR3 protein: CASSLGTGRRDGYTF
CDR3 DNA: TGCGCCAGCAGCTTGGGAACAGGGAGAAGGGATGGCTACACCTTC
V gene: TRBV5-1
D gene: .
clone size: .
J gene: TRBJ1-2
CDR3 length: 15

CDR3 protein: CASSPGTGGMATNEKLFF
CDR3 DNA: TGCGCCAGCAGCCCCGGGACAGGGGGCATGGCAACTAATGAAAAACTGTTTTTT
V gene: TRBV5-1
D gene: TRBD1
clone size: few
J gene: TRBJ1-4
CDR3 length: 18

CDR3 protein: CASSGTTLNTGELFF
CDR3 DNA: TGCGCCAGCAGCGGGACAACCTTGAACACCGGGGAGCTGTTTTTT
V gene: TRBV5-1
D gene: .
clone size: .
J gene: TRBJ2-2
CDR3 length: 15

CDR3 protein: CASRHSGTYEQYF
CDR3 DNA: TGTGCCAGCAGACATAGCGGAACCTACGAGCAGTACTTC
V gene: TRBV14
D gene: .
clone size: .
J gene: TRBJ2-7
CDR3 length: 13

CDR3 protein: CASRTSGESYEQYF
CDR3 DNA: TGTGCCAGCAGGACTAGCGGTGAGTCCTACGAGCAGTACTTC
V gene: TRBV28
D gene: TRBD2
clone size: .
J gene: TRBJ2-7
CDR3 length: 14

CDR3 protein: CASSFRQTNQPQHF
CDR3 DNA: TGTGCCAGCAGTTTTCGACAGACAAATCAGCCCCAGCATTTT
V gene: TRBV6-5
D gene: .
clone size: .
J gene: TRBJ1-5
CDR3 length: 14

CDR3 protein: CASTDRGPDGYTF
CDR3 DNA: TGTGCCAGCACGGACAGGGGGCCGGATGGCTACACCTTC
V gene: TRBV28
D gene: TRBD1
clone size: .
J gene: TRBJ1-2
CDR3 length: 13

CDR3 protein: CASSWGPGDGNEQFF
CDR3 DNA: TGCGCCAGCAGCTGGGGGCCAGGGGATGGCAATGAGCAGTTCTTC
V gene: TRBV5-1
D gene: .
clone size: few
J gene: TRBJ2-1
CDR3 length: 15

CDR3 protein: CASSIDSGWNEQFF
CDR3 DNA: TGTGCCAGTAGTATAGATTCGGGGTGGAATGAGCAGTTCTTC
V gene: TRBV19
D gene: .
clone size: .
J gene: TRBJ2-1
CDR3 length: 14

CDR3 protein: CASRTSYIRYNEQFF
CDR3 DNA: TGTGCCAGCCGGACTAGCTACATTCGCTACAATGAGCAGTTCTTC
V gene: TRBV2
D gene: TRBD2
clone size: .
J gene: TRBJ2-1
CDR3 length: 15

CDR3 protein: CASSQVGQGRREQYF
CDR3 DNA: TGCGCCAGCAGCCAAGTTGGACAGGGAAGGCGGGAGCAGTACTTC
V gene: TRBV4-1
D gene: TRBD1
clone size: .
J gene: TRBJ2-7
CDR3 length: 15

CDR3 protein: CASSFDREAFF
CDR3 DNA: TGTGCCAGCAGCTTCGACAGAGAAGCTTTCTTT
V gene: TRBV7-9
D gene: .
clone size: .
J gene: TRBJ1-1
CDR3 length: 11

CDR3 protein: CASSLALSAGQKVYEQYF
CDR3 DNA: TGTGCCAGCAGCTTGGCGTTGAGTGCAGGTCAAAAAGTCTACGAGCAGTACTTC
V gene: TRBV5-6
D gene: .
clone size: .
J gene: TRBJ2-7
CDR3 length: 18

CDR3 protein: CASSPFAGALGTDTQYF
CDR3 DNA: TGTGCCAGCTCACCCTTTGCAGGGGCCCTTGGCACAGATACGCAGTATTTT
V gene: TRBV18
D gene: .
clone size: .
J gene: TRBJ2-3
CDR3 length: 17

CDR3 protein: CASSRELQETQYF
CDR3 DNA: TGTGCCAGCAGCCGGGAACTTCAAGAGACCCAGTACTTC
V gene: TRBV7-3
D gene: .
clone size: few
J gene: TRBJ2-5
CDR3 length: 13

CDR3 protein: CASSEPPGQGYEQYF
CDR3 DNA: TGTGCCAGCAGCGAGCCCCCGGGACAGGGTTACGAGCAGTACTTC
V gene: TRBV11-3
D gene: TRBD1
clone size: .
J gene: TRBJ2-7
CDR3 length: 15

CDR3 protein: CASSISGSSYEQYF
CDR3 DNA: TGTGCCAGCAGTATCAGCGGGAGCTCCTACGAGCAGTACTTC
V gene: TRBV5-4
D gene: TRBD2
clone size: .
J gene: TRBJ2-7
CDR3 length: 14

CDR3 protein: CASSHRYVSSYEQYF
CDR3 DNA: TGTGCCAGCAGCCACCGGTATGTAAGCTCCTACGAGCAGTACTTC
V gene: TRBV4-2
D gene: .
clone size: .
J gene: TRBJ2-7
CDR3 length: 15

CDR3 protein: CASSYSRRANYGYTF
CDR3 DNA: TGTGCCAGCAGTTACTCCAGGAGGGCTAACTATGGCTACACCTTC
V gene: TRBV6-5
D gene: .
clone size: .
J gene: TRBJ1-2
CDR3 length: 15

CDR3 protein: CASSFTSGNYEQYF
CDR3 DNA: TGTGCCAGCAGTTTTACTAGCGGGAATTACGAGCAGTACTTC
V gene: TRBV27
D gene: TRBD2
clone size: .
J gene: TRBJ2-7
CDR3 length: 14

CDR3 protein: CASSPRTGDNSPLHF
CDR3 DNA: TGCGCCAGCAGCCCCAGGACAGGGGATAATTCACCCCTCCACTTT
V gene: TRBV5-1
D gene: TRBD1
clone size: .
J gene: TRBJ1-6
CDR3 length: 15

CDR3 protein: CSVGAGIGEKLFF
CDR3 DNA: TGCAGCGTGGGGGCAGGGATCGGCGAAAAACTGTTTTTT
V gene: TRBV29-1
D gene: .
clone size: .
J gene: TRBJ1-4
CDR3 length: 13

CDR3 protein: CASSSAASNSPLHF
CDR3 DNA: TGTGCCAGCAGTTCGGCGGCTTCGAATTCACCCCTCCACTTT
V gene: TRBV6-5
D gene: .
clone size: .
J gene: TRBJ1-6
CDR3 length: 14

CDR3 protein: CASIPEGFHGYTF
CDR3 DNA: TGTGCCAGCATTCCGGAGGGATTCCATGGCTACACCTTC
V gene: TRBV28
D gene: .
clone size: .
J gene: TRBJ1-2
CDR3 length: 13

CDR3 protein: CASSFFREAFF
CDR3 DNA: TGTGCCAGCAGCTTTTTCAGGGAAGCTTTCTTT
V gene: TRBV11-3
D gene: .
clone size: .
J gene: TRBJ1-1
CDR3 length: 11

CDR3 protein: CASWGGSGANVLTF
CDR3 DNA: TGTGCCTCATGGGGAGGTTCTGGGGCCAACGTCCTGACTTTC
V gene: TRBV10-3
D gene: .
clone size: .
J gene: TRBJ2-6
CDR3 length: 14

CDR3 protein: CASTTRGGGVNEQFF
CDR3 DNA: TGTGCCAGCACCACAAGGGGCGGGGGGGTTAATGAGCAGTTCTTC
V gene: TRBV2
D gene: TRBD2
clone size: few
J gene: TRBJ2-1
CDR3 length: 15

CDR3 protein: CASSLGGQGYEQYF
CDR3 DNA: TGTGCCAGCAGTTTGGGAGGACAGGGATACGAGCAGTACTTC
V gene: TRBV27
D gene: TRBD1
clone size: .
J gene: TRBJ2-7
CDR3 length: 14

CDR3 protein: CASSQEGVETQYF
CDR3 DNA: TGTGCCAGCAGCCAAGAAGGGGTAGAGACCCAGTACTTC
V gene: TRBV11-1
D gene: .
clone size: once
J gene: TRBJ2-5
CDR3 length: 13

CDR3 protein: CASSLGGTGFSYEQYF
CDR3 DNA: TGTGCCAGCAGTTTAGGGGGGACAGGGTTTTCCTACGAGCAGTACTTC
V gene: TRBV28
D gene: TRBD1
clone size: .
J gene: TRBJ2-7
CDR3 length: 16

CDR3 protein: CASSLRDSKETQYF
CDR3 DNA: TGTGCCAGCAGTTTACGGGACAGCAAAGAGACCCAGTACTTC
V gene: TRBV27
D gene: TRBD1
clone size: .
J gene: TRBJ2-5
CDR3 length: 14

CDR3 protein: CATSRDSRAETQYF
CDR3 DNA: TGTGCCACCAGCAGAGATTCCAGGGCCGAGACCCAGTACTTC
V gene: TRBV15
D gene: .
clone size: .
J gene: TRBJ2-5
CDR3 length: 14

CDR3 protein: CSSSRISGRANNEQFF
CDR3 DNA: TGTTCCAGCAGCCGAATTAGCGGGAGGGCCAACAATGAGCAGTTCTTC
V gene: TRBV7-9
D gene: TRBD2
clone size: once
J gene: TRBJ2-1
CDR3 length: 16

CDR3 protein: CASSYRPPDTGELFF
CDR3 DNA: TGTGCCAGCAGTTACCGCCCCCCGGACACCGGGGAGCTGTTTTTT
V gene: TRBV6-6
D gene: .
clone size: .
J gene: TRBJ2-2
CDR3 length: 15

CDR3 protein: CASTGGVEQYF
CDR3 DNA: TGTGCCAGCACTGGGGGGGTCGAGCAGTACTTC
V gene: TRBV6-1
D gene: TRBD2
clone size: .
J gene: TRBJ2-7
CDR3 length: 11

CDR3 protein: CASSEKRPRVNNEQFF
CDR3 DNA: TGTGCCAGCAGTGAAAAGCGTCCGCGCGTTAACAATGAGCAGTTCTTC
V gene: TRBV6-1
D gene: .
clone size: .
J gene: TRBJ2-1
CDR3 length: 16

CDR3 protein: CASNNPGEDTQYF
CDR3 DNA: TGTGCCAGCAACAATCCAGGGGAAGATACGCAGTATTTT
V gene: TRBV6-1
D gene: .
clone size: .
J gene: TRBJ2-3
CDR3 length: 13

CDR3 protein: CASTPDILGASDYTF
CDR3 DNA: TGTGCCAGCACTCCTGATATCCTGGGGGCCAGCGACTACACCTTC
V gene: TRBV7-9
D gene: .
clone size: .
J gene: TRBJ1-2
CDR3 length: 15

CDR3 protein: CASRDYGGGRTSGTRRYF
CDR3 DNA: TGTGCCAGCAGGGACTATGGGGGGGGCCGGACTAGCGGGACGCGGAGGTACTTC
V gene: TRBV7-9
D gene: TRBD2
clone size: few
J gene: TRBJ2-7
CDR3 length: 18

CDR3 protein: CASSVTSGSTYEQYF
CDR3 DNA: TGTGCCAGCAGCGTTACTAGCGGGAGTACCTACGAGCAGTACTTC
V gene: TRBV9
D gene: TRBD2
clone size: .
J gene: TRBJ2-7
CDR3 length: 15

CDR3 protein: CASSPRDTNEQYF
CDR3 DNA: TGTGCCAGCAGCCCCCGGGACACCAACGAGCAGTACTTC
V gene: TRBV7-9
D gene: .
clone size: few
J gene: TRBJ2-7
CDR3 length: 13

CDR3 protein: CASSESGIGVKEAFF
CDR3 DNA: TGCGCCAGCAGTGAGTCGGGGATAGGGGTGAAAGAAGCTTTCTTT
V gene: TRBV10-1
D gene: .
clone size: .
J gene: TRBJ1-1
CDR3 length: 15

CDR3 protein: CASSANRGSGELFF
CDR3 DNA: TGTGCCAGCAGCGCCAACCGGGGTTCCGGGGAGCTGTTTTTT
V gene: TRBV2
D gene: .
clone size: .
J gene: TRBJ2-2
CDR3 length: 14

CDR3 protein: CASSKEQGSPNYGYTF
CDR3 DNA: TGTGCCAGCAGCAAAGAACAGGGATCTCCTAACTATGGCTACACCTTC
V gene: TRBV2
D gene: .
clone size: .
J gene: TRBJ1-2
CDR3 length: 16

CDR3 protein: CASSYSLSSGNTIYF
CDR3 DNA: TGTGCCAGCAGTTACTCGTTATCCTCTGGAAACACCATATATTTT
V gene: TRBV6-5
D gene: .
clone size: few
J gene: TRBJ1-3
CDR3 length: 15

CDR3 protein: CASSSAYSGTYEQYF
CDR3 DNA: TGTGCCAGCAGCTCCGCCTATAGCGGGACCTACGAGCAGTACTTC
V gene: TRBV6-5
D gene: TRBD2
clone size: .
J gene: TRBJ2-7
CDR3 length: 15

CDR3 protein: CASSPRFEAFF
CDR3 DNA: TGTGCCAGCAGTCCCAGGTTTGAAGCTTTCTTT
V gene: TRBV28
D gene: .
clone size: .
J gene: TRBJ1-1
CDR3 length: 11

CDR3 protein: CASSQPGQPGGTQYF
CDR3 DNA: TGTGCCAGCAGCCAGCCGGGACAGCCCGGCGGGACCCAGTACTTC
V gene: TRBV5-6
D gene: TRBD1
clone size: .
J gene: TRBJ2-5
CDR3 length: 15